This passage covers 20 T cell receptor beta chains from one sample sequenced in a study of T cell repertoires in cytomegalovirus infection. Antigens for these TCRs are unknown. TCRdb ran MiXCR on the reads and lists one entry per CDR3 protein. The repertoire has approximately 600,000 distinct CDR3 sequences, just under 40% of them found once; the top ten carry around 46%. The source material was cultured PBMCs, sampled from culture after CMV antigen stimulation. The receptors were gathered from a human donor in good health (CMV status not recorded). Some clones in this sample may be carry-over from other donors' samples.

The chain is built from TRBV5-6 and TRBJ2-3; 10 bases line up with TRBD2. This CDR3 contains 16 residues. J was trimmed by 0 bases and V by 1 base; bases with no gene match: 2. Germline loops: CDR1 SGHDT, CDR2 YYEEEE. CDR3 sequence: CASSLTSGESTDTQYF. CDR3 nucleotides: TGTGCCAGCAGCTTGACTAGCGGGGAAAGCACAGATACGCAGTATTTT.

The CDR3, as DNA: TGTGCCAGCAGCCAGACCTTTATGAGGGCGGGTCAGCCCCAGCATTTT. Translating gives CASSQTFMRAGQPQHF. The rearrangement joins TRBV3-1 to TRBJ1-5; D is unclear. The V gene's germline CDR1 is LGHDT and CDR2 YNNKEL (reference sequence). Trimming left V 3 bases short and J 6 bases short, with 18 bases between. This CDR3 is built from 16 residues.

This clonotype was seen many times. CDR3 sequence: CASSYSRDRGRNLNQPQHF. CDR3 bases: TGTGCCAGCAGTTACTCCCGCGACAGGGGGCGAAACCTCAATCAGCCCCAGCATTTT. The chain carries TRBV6-6 and TRBJ1-5, with 10 bases that match TRBD1. Germline values: CDR1 MNHNY, CDR2 SVGAGI (reference sequence). The CDR3 spans 19 residues. The J segment lost 3 bases and the V segment lost 0 bases, leaving 11 bases of the junction unmatched.

This clonotype was counted between two and nine times. The chain combines TRBV7-2 with TRBJ2-7; TRBD1 is a possible D gene (5 bases). CDR1 SGHTA and CDR2 FQGNSA come from the germline V gene. This CDR3 is built from 13 residues. Trimming stripped 3 bases from V and 5 bases from J, with 11 bases between. The CDR3 DNA is TGTGCCAGCAGCTTCGACCTGGGGCACGAGCAGTACTTC. It yields the protein CASSFDLGHEQYF.

The rearrangement uses TRBV19 and TRBJ1-1, with D tentatively TRBD1 (6 bases). In germline, CDR1 is LNHDA, CDR2 SQIVND (reference sequence). The CDR3 runs to 15 residues. V gave up 9 bases and J gave up 6 bases, with 23 bases separating them. For the CDR3, the DNA is TGTGCCAGCGAAATAACACAGGGTTTCGGCTCTGAAGCTTTCTTT. Translated, it gives CASEITQGFGSEAFF.

The CDR3 sequence: CASSSPSTGADTQYF. The DNA for the CDR3 is TGCGCCAGCAGCAGCCCTTCCACCGGGGCGGATACGCAGTATTTT. This chain links TRBV4-1 with TRBJ2-3; D assignment may be TRBD1 or TRBD2 (5 bases each). There are 15 residues in the CDR3. V was trimmed by 5 bases and J by 6 bases, leaving 18 bases between them. Germline V gene sequence: CDR1 MGHRA, CDR2 YSYEKL.

The chain employs TRBV7-6 and TRBJ2-7, with D perhaps matching TRBD1 (6 bases). Germline CDR1 reads SGHVS; CDR2 reads FNYEAQ. This CDR3 contains 16 residues. Trimming took 1 base from V and 2 from J, leaving 15 bases between them. CDR3 in DNA: TGTGCCAGCAGCTTAGGGCAGGGGCATAAGCCCTACGAGCAGTACTTC. This gives the protein CASSLGQGHKPYEQYF.

This clonotype was seen more than once but under ten times. The chain carries TRBV7-2 and TRBJ2-1; TRBD1 aligns across 7 bases. The germline CDR1 and CDR2 sequences are SGHTA and FQGNSA. The CDR3 runs 14 residues. The ends lost 5 bases at V and 7 bases at J; junction bases unmatched: 8. The CDR3 coding sequence is TGTGCCAGCAGCACTTATGACAGGGCGAATGAGCAGTTCTTC. Its translation: CASSTYDRANEQFF. Full variable domain (outside the CDR3, taken from reference TRBV7-2 and TRBJ2-1): GAGVSQSPSNKVTEKGKDVELRCDPISGHTALYWYRQSLGQGLEFLIYFQGNSAPDKSGLPSDRFSAERTGGSVSTLTIQRTQQEDSAVYLCASSTYDRANEQFFGPGTRLTVL.

The gene calls are TRBV6-2 or TRBV6-3 and TRBJ2-1, with 9 bases lining up with TRBD2. V lost 6 bases, J lost 0 bases, and 9 bases stayed unmatched. This CDR3 has 17 residues. Germline lookup yields CDR1 MNHEY and CDR2 SVGEGT. The CDR3 coding sequence is TGTGCCAGCAGAGGGCTAGCGGGATCCAGCTCCTACAATGAGCAGTTCTTC. Translation: CASRGLAGSSSYNEQFF.

CDR3 bases: TGTGCCAGCGGGGGGGGGACGGGAAACACTGAAGCTTTCTTT. Protein product: CASGGGTGNTEAFF. The chain recombines TRBV7-6 with TRBJ1-1; tentatively, D is TRBD1 (5 bases). This CDR3 region has 14 residues. The V and J ends lost 8 bases and 2 bases respectively, with 15 bases between them. Germline values: CDR1 SGHVS, CDR2 FNYEAQ.

This clonotype was detected only a few times. This chain connects TRBV4-1 to TRBJ1-5, with D perhaps matching TRBD1 (6 bases). CDR1 is MGHRA, CDR2 YSYEKL, per germline. The CDR3 extends over 17 amino acids. Trimming left V 4 bases short and J 0 bases short, with 16 bases between. This CDR3 is CASSPWGAKNSNQPQHF. The CDR3 nucleotides read TGCGCCAGCAGCCCCTGGGGGGCGAAGAATAGCAATCAGCCCCAGCATTTT.

V is TRBV7-9 and J is TRBJ2-5; TRBD2 is a possible D gene (6 bases). Germline CDR1 is SEHNR and CDR2 is FQNEAQ (reference sequence). CDR3 length: 16 residues. V lost 3 bases and J lost 4, with 18 bases in between. The CDR3 DNA sequence: TGTGCCAGCAGCTTGGGACTTTTGGCACAGCGAGAGACCCAGTACTTC. Protein: CASSLGLLAQRETQYF.

This clonotype was picked up a small number of times. The chain links TRBV12-3 or TRBV12-4 to TRBJ2-4; D remains unclear. The CDR3 is 14 residues long. Trimming removed 5 bases at V and 2 bases at J, with 10 bases between. The CDR3 DNA sequence: TGTGCCAGCAGTCCGGGTTTAACCAAAAACATTCAGTACTTC. The encoded protein is CASSPGLTKNIQYF.

This clonotype was recorded a few times. The CDR3 sequence: CAWRRSGQAFF. The CDR3 DNA reads TGTGCCTGGAGAAGGTCAGGGCAAGCTTTCTTT. The rearrangement links TRBV30 to TRBJ1-1, with a tentative D call TRBD1 (5 bases). Germline V gives CDR1 GTSNPN, CDR2 SVGIG (reference sequence). The germline V and J ends were trimmed by 3 bases and 9 bases, with 11 bases remaining between them. The CDR3 is 11 amino acids.

The chain links TRBV6-1 to TRBJ2-7; 7 bases fit TRBD2. The junction had 14 bases not matched to a gene; V was cut back by 3 bases and J by 9 bases. Germline values: CDR1 MNHNS, CDR2 SASEGT. There are 15 residues in the CDR3. CDR3 region: CASSDHSSGTNGQYF. CDR3 sequence (DNA): TGTGCCAGCAGTGACCACTCGTCCGGGACTAACGGGCAGTACTTC.

The chain joins TRBV2 to TRBJ2-7; D gene unclear. Trimming pared 7 bases from V and 3 bases from J, leaving 10 bases between. Looked up from germline, CDR1 is SNHLY and CDR2 is FYNNEI. This CDR3 is 12 amino acids long. This CDR3 is CASNEDSYEQYF. In nucleotides, the CDR3 is TGTGCCAGCAATGAGGATAGCTACGAGCAGTACTTC. The complete variable domain, with remaining parts taken from reference TRBV2 and TRBJ2-7, reads EPEVTQTPSHQVTQMGQEVILRCVPISNHLYFYWYRQILGQKVEFLVSFYNNEISEKSEIFDDQFSVERPDGSNFTLKIRSTKLEDSAMYFCASNEDSYEQYFGPGTRLTVT.

This clonotype was recorded once. The rearrangement joins TRBV20-1 to TRBJ2-3; 10 positions match TRBD2. V was clipped by 2 bases and J by 2 bases; unmatched bases: 4. This CDR3 has 15 residues. Germline assignment: CDR1 DFQATT and CDR2 SNEGSKA (reference sequence). DNA for the CDR3: TGCAGTGCTAGAATAGCGGGAGGAGTCACAGATACGCAGTATTTT. Translating it yields CSARIAGGVTDTQYF.

A few counts support this clonotype. The chain has TRBV7-2 and TRBJ1-3; 10 bases fit TRBD1. Germline values: CDR1 SGHTA, CDR2 FQGNSA. This CDR3 has 16 amino acids. V dropped 5 bases and J dropped 7; count of bases not matched to a gene: 11. As DNA, the CDR3 is TGTGCCAGCAGCCCACTACCGACAGGGGGCGGGAACACCATATATTTT. Its protein is CASSPLPTGGGNTIYF.

CDR3 amino acids: CASSPWGGPPNTEAFF. In nucleotides, the CDR3 is TGCGCCAGCAGCCCGTGGGGTGGACCCCCGAACACTGAAGCTTTCTTT. The rearrangement joins TRBV5-1 to TRBJ1-1; no clear D. Deletions cut 4 bases from V and 1 base from J, with 17 bases between. The germline V gene encodes CDR1 SGHRS and CDR2 YFSETQ. CDR3 length: 16 amino acids.

V gene TRBV7-2 combines with J gene TRBJ2-3, with 14 bases aligning to TRBD2. Trimming at V came to 4 bases and at J to 5 bases, leaving 5 bases not matched to a gene. Germline-derived CDR1 and CDR2 are SGHTA and FQGNSA. This CDR3 has 16 amino acids. DNA for the CDR3: TGTGCCAGCAGCTGGACTAGCGGGAGGTTGGGAGATACGCAGTATTTT. This gives the protein CASSWTSGRLGDTQYF.